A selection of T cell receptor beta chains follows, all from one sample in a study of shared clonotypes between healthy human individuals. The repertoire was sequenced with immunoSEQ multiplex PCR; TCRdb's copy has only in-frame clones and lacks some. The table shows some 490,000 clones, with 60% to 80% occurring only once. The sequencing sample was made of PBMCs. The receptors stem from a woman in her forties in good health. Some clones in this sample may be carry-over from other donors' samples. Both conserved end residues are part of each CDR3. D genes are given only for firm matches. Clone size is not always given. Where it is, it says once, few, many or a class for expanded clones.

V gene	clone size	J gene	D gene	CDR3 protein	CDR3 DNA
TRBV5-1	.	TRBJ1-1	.	CASSFGGDTEAFF	TGCGCCAGCAGCTTTGGGGGGGACACTGAAGCTTTCTTT
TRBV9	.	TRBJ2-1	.	CASSEGDNEQFF	TGTGCCAGCAGCGAAGGGGACAATGAGCAGTTCTTC
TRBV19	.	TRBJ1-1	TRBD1	CASRVGQGIEAFF	TGTGCCAGTAGGGTCGGACAGGGGATTGAAGCTTTCTTT
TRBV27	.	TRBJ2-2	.	CASSLSGFGELFF	TGTGCCAGCAGTTTATCGGGTTTCGGGGAGCTGTTTTTT
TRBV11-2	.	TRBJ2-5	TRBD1	CASSLGGQAQETQYF	TGTGCCAGCAGCTTAGGGGGACAGGCCCAAGAGACCCAGTACTTC
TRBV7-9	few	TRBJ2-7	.	CASSLGTAGQYF	TGTGCCAGCAGCTTAGGGACAGCAGGGCAGTACTTC
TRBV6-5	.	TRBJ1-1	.	CASSSQGSDTEAFF	TGTGCCAGCAGTTCCCAGGGGTCGGACACTGAAGCTTTCTTT
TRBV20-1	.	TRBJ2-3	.	CSPQGDTQYF	TGCAGTCCCCAGGGGGATACGCAGTATTTT
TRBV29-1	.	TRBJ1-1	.	CSVGAGWGMNTEAFF	TGCAGCGTTGGGGCGGGTTGGGGTATGAACACTGAAGCTTTCTTT
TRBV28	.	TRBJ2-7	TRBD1	CAARATGGSREQYF	TGTGCCGCCCGGGCGACAGGGGGCTCCCGCGAGCAGTACTTC
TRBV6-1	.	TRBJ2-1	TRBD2	CASRTSGMNEQFF	TGTGCCAGCAGGACTAGCGGGATGAATGAGCAGTTCTTC
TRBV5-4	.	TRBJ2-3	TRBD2	CASSLVTSGTDTQYF	TGTGCCAGCAGCTTGGTGACTAGCGGCACAGATACGCAGTATTTT
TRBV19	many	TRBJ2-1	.	CASRARGGVAREQFF	TGTGCCAGTAGGGCCCGAGGGGGGGTTGCGCGGGAGCAGTTCTTC
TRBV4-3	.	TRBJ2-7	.	CASSQDRGGYEQYF	TGCGCCAGCAGCCAAGACAGGGGTGGCTACGAGCAGTACTTC
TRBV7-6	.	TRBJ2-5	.	CASSRSEETQYF	TGTGCCAGCTCCAGATCAGAAGAGACCCAGTACTTC
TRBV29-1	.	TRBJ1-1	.	CSVGRTPNTEAFF	TGCAGCGTTGGAAGGACACCGAACACTGAAGCTTTCTTT
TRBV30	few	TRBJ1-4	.	CAWSVGGVEKLFF	TGTGCCTGGAGTGTTGGGGGAGTAGAAAAACTGTTTTTT
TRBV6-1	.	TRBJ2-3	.	CASSEARLALTDTQYF	TGTGCCAGCAGTGAAGCCCGCCTAGCGCTAACAGATACGCAGTATTTT
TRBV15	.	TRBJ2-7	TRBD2	CATSRRSGSGYEQYF	TGTGCCACCAGCAGACGTAGCGGGAGTGGCTACGAGCAGTACTTC
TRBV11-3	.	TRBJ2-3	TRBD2	CASSPGLGSDTQYF	TGTGCCAGCAGCCCGGGACTAGGATCAGATACGCAGTATTTT
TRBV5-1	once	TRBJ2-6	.	CASSDSPVGDSGANVLTF	TGCGCCAGCAGCGACTCACCTGTCGGGGATAGTGGGGCCAACGTCCTGACTTTC
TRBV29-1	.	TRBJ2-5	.	CSYVGFGETQYF	TGCAGCTACGTGGGTTTCGGGGAGACCCAGTACTTC
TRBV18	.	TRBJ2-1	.	CASSRDSPGEQFF	TGTGCCAGCTCTCGGGACTCCCCGGGGGAGCAGTTCTTC
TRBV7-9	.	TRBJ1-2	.	CASSPQVEDGYTF	TGTGCCAGCAGCCCCCAGGTTGAGGATGGCTACACCTTC
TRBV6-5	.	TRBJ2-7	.	CASSSEGTAYEQYF	TGTGCCAGCAGTTCCGAGGGTACCGCCTACGAGCAGTACTTC
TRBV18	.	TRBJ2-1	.	CASSPETAYNEQFF	TGTGCCAGCTCACCAGAGACAGCCTACAATGAGCAGTTCTTC
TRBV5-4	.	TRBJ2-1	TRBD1	CASSYGQGSSYNEQFF	TGTGCCAGCAGCTACGGACAGGGAAGCTCCTACAATGAGCAGTTCTTC
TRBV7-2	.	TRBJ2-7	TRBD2	CASRKPGLAGDEQYF	TGTGCCAGCAGGAAACCGGGACTAGCGGGAGACGAGCAGTACTTC
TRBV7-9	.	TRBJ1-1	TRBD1	CASSFPTDRGKAFF	TGTGCCAGCAGCTTCCCCACGGACAGGGGGAAGGCTTTCTTT
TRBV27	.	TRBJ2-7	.	CASSLRFSYEQYF	TGTGCCAGCAGTTTAAGGTTTTCCTACGAGCAGTACTTC
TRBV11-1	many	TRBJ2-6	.	CASSPGQGNGANVLTF	TGTGCCAGCAGCCCGGGCCAGGGTAATGGGGCCAACGTCCTGACTTTC
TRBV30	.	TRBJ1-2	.	CAGRLSGYTF	TGTGCCGGAAGACTTTCTGGCTACACCTTC
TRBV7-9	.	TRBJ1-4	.	CASSLTDGAEKLFF	TGTGCCAGCAGCTTGACGGACGGGGCTGAAAAACTGTTTTTT
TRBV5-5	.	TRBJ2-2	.	CASSLVGATGELFF	TGTGCCAGCAGCTTGGTCGGGGCCACCGGGGAGCTGTTTTTT
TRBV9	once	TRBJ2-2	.	CASSAHRGASTGELFF	TGTGCCAGCAGCGCCCATAGGGGCGCGAGCACCGGGGAGCTGTTTTTT
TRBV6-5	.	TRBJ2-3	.	CASRRADTQYF	TGTGCCAGCAGAAGGGCAGATACGCAGTATTTT
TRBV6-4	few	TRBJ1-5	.	CASSANGQPNQPQHF	TGTGCCAGCAGCGCCAACGGACAGCCAAATCAGCCCCAGCATTTT
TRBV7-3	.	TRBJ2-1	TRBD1	CASSLNRGPRSSYNEQFF	TGTGCCAGCAGCTTAAACAGGGGTCCGAGGAGCTCCTACAATGAGCAGTTCTTC
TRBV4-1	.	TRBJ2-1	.	CASSRGLANKAYNEQFF	TGCGCCAGCAGCCGGGGGCTAGCGAACAAGGCCTACAATGAGCAGTTCTTC
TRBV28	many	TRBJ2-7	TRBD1	CASSLGTGGNEQYF	TGTGCCAGCAGTCTAGGGACAGGGGGTAACGAGCAGTACTTC
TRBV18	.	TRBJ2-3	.	CASSPTGQGTDTQYF	TGTGCCAGCTCACCTACAGGGCAGGGAACAGATACGCAGTATTTT
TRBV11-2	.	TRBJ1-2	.	CASKPGKGRRDYGYTF	TGTGCCAGCAAACCCGGGAAGGGACGAAGGGACTATGGCTACACCTTC
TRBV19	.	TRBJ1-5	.	CASSIREFNQPQHF	TGTGCCAGTAGTATTCGGGAATTCAATCAGCCCCAGCATTTT
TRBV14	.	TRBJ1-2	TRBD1	CASSQADRTGGPLNYGYTF	TGTGCCAGCAGCCAAGCGGACCGAACAGGGGGCCCGCTCAACTATGGCTACACCTTC
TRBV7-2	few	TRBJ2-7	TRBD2	CASSLSSGSSSYEQYF	TGTGCCAGCAGCTTAAGTAGCGGGAGCTCCTCCTACGAGCAGTACTTC